This is a list of T cell receptor beta chains from one sample in a study of blood T cell repertoires in COVID-19. Assay: immunoSEQ multiplex PCR; the TCRdb copy retains only in-frame clones and omits some. The sample yields 150,000 to 200,000 clones, around 81% seen once. Sequenced material: peripheral blood. These receptor sequences come from a woman of 80 years or more with COVID-19, enrolled during active disease. The CDR3 runs from the conserved cysteine through the conserved F or W. The D gene is left open where the match is weak. Not every row has a clone size; where given, it reads once, few, many or a size class.

V gene	CDR3 length	clone size	J gene	D gene	CDR3 protein	CDR3 DNA
TRBV27	14	.	TRBJ2-1	.	CASSLRESTNEQFF	TGTGCCAGCAGTCTGCGGGAATCAACTAATGAGCAGTTCTTC
TRBV7-8	16	.	TRBJ1-3	TRBD1	CASSLGGTVTGNTIYF	TGTGCCAGCAGCTTGGGCGGGACAGTTACTGGAAACACCATATATTTT
TRBV4-2	16	once	TRBJ1-3	.	CASSQGHFRSGNTIYF	TGTGCCAGCAGCCAAGGTCACTTCCGCTCTGGAAACACCATATATTTT
TRBV28	15	.	TRBJ1-5	.	CASRTQGRRDQPQHF	TGTGCCAGCAGAACCCAGGGGAGAAGGGATCAGCCCCAGCATTTT
TRBV18	13	.	TRBJ2-3	TRBD2	CASSRGDTDTQYF	TGTGCCAGCTCTCGGGGGGATACAGATACGCAGTATTTT
TRBV7-2	13	.	TRBJ1-5	.	CASSFSGNQPQHF	TGTGCCAGCAGCTTTTCCGGCAATCAGCCCCAGCATTTT
TRBV4-1	14	once	TRBJ1-1	.	CASRLVGQNTEAFF	TGCGCCAGCAGACTGGTGGGACAGAACACTGAAGCTTTCTTT
TRBV5-1	13	.	TRBJ1-2	TRBD1	CASSPGQGYGYTF	TGCGCCAGCAGCCCAGGACAGGGCTATGGCTACACCTTC
TRBV4-1	15	.	TRBJ1-5	.	CASSQAGYSNQPQHF	TGCGCCAGCAGCCAAGCAGGGTATAGCAATCAGCCCCAGCATTTT
TRBV12-3/TRBV12-4	13	.	TRBJ2-3	.	CASSQRLGDTQYF	TGTGCCAGCAGTCAGCGACTAGGGGATACGCAGTATTTT
TRBV6-5	15	.	TRBJ2-3	.	CASSTSGHITDTQYF	.
TRBV23-1	16	.	TRBJ1-5	TRBD1	CASSPTGADSNQPQHF	TGCGCCAGCAGTCCTACAGGGGCCGATAGCAATCAGCCCCAGCATTTT
TRBV11-3	15	.	TRBJ1-6	TRBD1	CASSSLQGRNSPLHF	TGTGCCAGCAGCTCCCTACAGGGGCGTAATTCACCCCTCCACTTT
TRBV15	13	.	TRBJ1-6	.	CATSRDRVSPLHF	TGTGCCACCAGCAGAGATCGGGTCTCACCCCTCCACTTT
TRBV12-3/TRBV12-4	13	few	TRBJ2-5	TRBD1	CASSLTGVETQYF	TGTGCCAGCAGTTTAACAGGGGTTGAGACCCAGTACTTC
TRBV4-2	14	.	TRBJ1-1	TRBD1	CASSQVDRDTEAFF	TGTGCCAGCAGCCAAGTCGACAGGGATACTGAAGCTTTCTTT
TRBV5-1	17	.	TRBJ2-2	TRBD2	CASSAGLAGSVTGELFF	TGCGCCAGCAGCGCGGGACTAGCGGGGTCGGTCACCGGGGAGCTGTTTTTT
TRBV24-1	16	.	TRBJ2-3	TRBD2	CATSDDSGRGTDTQYF	TGTGCCACCAGTGATGATAGCGGGAGGGGCACAGATACGCAGTATTTT
TRBV19	15	.	TRBJ1-4	TRBD1	CASSRDRGTNEKLFF	TGTGCCAGTAGTCGGGACAGGGGAACTAATGAAAAACTGTTTTTT
TRBV2	13	few	TRBJ1-1	.	CAQKGRGNTEAFF	TGTGCCCAAAAGGGCAGGGGGAACACTGAAGCTTTCTTT
TRBV24-1	15	.	TRBJ1-4	TRBD1	CATSDPQTGGEKLFF	TGTGCCACCAGTGATCCCCAGACAGGGGGTGAAAAACTGTTTTTT
TRBV19	13	.	TRBJ2-7	TRBD2	CASRTSGTYEQYF	TGTGCCAGTAGGACTAGCGGAACCTACGAGCAGTACTTC
TRBV13	15	once	TRBJ2-2	.	CASSFWGENTGELFF	TGTGCCAGCAGCTTTTGGGGAGAGAACACCGGGGAGCTGTTTTTT
TRBV5-1	16	few	TRBJ1-2	TRBD1	CASSFGTGGVNYGYTF	TGCGCCAGCAGCTTTGGGACAGGGGGCGTGAATTACGGCTACACCTTC
TRBV5-1	14	.	TRBJ1-6	TRBD1	CASSSGGPASALHF	TGCGCCAGCAGCTCAGGGGGCCCGGCGTCGGCCCTCCACTTT
TRBV2	15	.	TRBJ2-6	.	CASSNEGSGANVLTF	TGTGCCAGCAGTAACGAGGGCTCTGGGGCCAACGTCCTGACTTTC
TRBV3-1/TRBV3-2	13	.	TRBJ1-2	.	CASSFPGGAGYTF	TGTGCCAGCAGCTTCCCGGGCGGGGCTGGCTACACCTTC
TRBV7-2	16	.	TRBJ2-2	.	CASSLAEYWNTGELFF	TGTGCCAGCAGCTTAGCGGAGTATTGGAACACCGGGGAGCTGTTTTTT
TRBV28	17	.	TRBJ1-3	TRBD1	CASSLTPWRGRGNTIYF	TGTGCCAGCAGTTTAACCCCATGGAGGGGGCGTGGAAACACCATATATTTT
TRBV19	16	.	TRBJ2-3	TRBD2	CASSMTSAGGGDTQYF	TGTGCCAGTAGTATGACCTCGGCGGGGGGTGGAGATACGCAGTATTTT
TRBV5-4	15	.	TRBJ2-7	TRBD1	CASSRYDRELHEQYF	TGTGCCAGCAGCAGATATGACAGGGAACTCCACGAGCAGTACTTC
TRBV18	16	.	TRBJ2-7	TRBD2	CASSPTTSGSWSEQYF	TGTGCCAGCTCACCCACCACTAGCGGGAGTTGGTCCGAGCAGTACTTC
TRBV2	14	.	TRBJ2-4	TRBD1	CASLRGLPKNIQYF	TGTGCCAGCCTTAGGGGGCTACCCAAAAACATTCAGTACTTC
TRBV5-1	14	.	TRBJ2-5	.	CASRVSSSVETQYF	TGCGCCAGCAGAGTGAGTTCTAGCGTAGAGACCCAGTACTTC
TRBV7-2	15	.	TRBJ2-3	TRBD2	CASTSSGGYLDTQYF	TGTGCCAGCACCTCTAGCGGGGGGTATCTAGATACGCAGTATTTT
TRBV4-2	13	.	TRBJ2-7	.	CASSQLQDYEQYF	TGTGCCAGCAGCCAACTACAGGACTACGAGCAGTACTTC
TRBV6-6	12	.	TRBJ2-7	.	CASSSRFYEQYF	TGTGCCAGCAGCTCACGGTTTTACGAGCAGTACTTC
TRBV7-2	16	.	TRBJ2-5	TRBD2	CASSPPSGGSQETQYF	TGTGCCAGCAGCCCACCCAGCGGGGGGTCACAAGAGACCCAGTACTTC
TRBV7-3	14	.	TRBJ2-1	TRBD2	CASSFGGGAGEQFF	TGTGCCAGCAGCTTTGGCGGGGGGGCCGGAGAGCAGTTCTTC
TRBV2	20	.	TRBJ2-3	TRBD2	CASSEMAGLAGGPDTDTQYF	TGTGCCAGCAGTGAAATGGCGGGACTAGCGGGAGGGCCTGACACAGATACGCAGTATTTT
TRBV19	14	.	TRBJ1-4	TRBD1	CASSTQGKNEKLFF	TGTGCCAGTAGTACACAGGGGAAGAATGAAAAACTGTTTTTT
TRBV7-2	15	.	TRBJ1-3	.	CASSLYSSGGLTIYF	TGTGCCAGCAGCTTGTATAGCTCGGGGGGCCTAACCATATATTTT
TRBV11-2	16	.	TRBJ1-3	.	CASSKKIDSSGNTIYF	TGTGCCAGCAGCAAAAAAATAGACAGCTCTGGAAACACCATATATTTT
TRBV3-1/TRBV3-2	13	.	TRBJ2-3	.	CASSRNRADTQYF	TGTGCCAGCAGCCGGAACAGGGCAGATACGCAGTATTTT